This T cell receptor beta chain comes out of a study of beta chain features in type 1 diabetes (dated by TCRdb to the late 2010s). With regard to the full study: Mean age, gender distribution, total cell number and subset yield did not differ between patients and healthy donors. Whereas all 30 or so donors provided naive and central memory subsets, regulatory and stem cell-like memory subsets were isolated from just 8 patients and roughly 8 healthy donors. A total of 100 million to 110 million sorted cells were examined across all samples, and a strong correlation was observed between cell number per subset and RNA yield. In the study, recently diagnosed type 1 diabetes patients and matched healthy donors were compared on the TCRB repertoires of their sorted circulating CD4+ T cell subsets.

The entire amount of isolated RNA was reverse transcribed using the High Capacity cDNA Reverse Transcription Kit, so the sequenced TCRB transcripts were expressed ones. Deep immunoSEQ sequencing was applied to naive, central memory and regulatory T cell samples, giving an average of roughly 3.5 million total reads per sample. Sorted cells were lysed in RLT buffer and RNA was extracted with DNase-treated RNeasy Micro or Mini kits, depending on cell number. Each cell subset was processed on its own to prevent cross-contamination, while patient and healthy donor samples were processed together. TCRB sequences were amplified from cDNA with the immunoSEQ multiplex PCR, producing 87-bp fragments spanning the CDR3 region. The amplicons were sequenced using the Illumina HiSeq platform. Per the original workflow: PCR bias was corrected computationally using synthetic template baselines, and reads within Hamming distance 2 were collapsed, with unmergeable singletons discarded. Reads were aligned to IMGT to assign V, D and J genes, CDR3 length, and insertions or deletions at six rearrangement sites. Within each subset, clonotype counts were normalized to sorted cell number, and only after that were true diversity and Gini coefficients computed with the tcR R package. The overlap coefficient, calculated on TCRB nucleotide sequences, was used to measure repertoire sharing. In TCRdb, the immuneACCESS table is reduced to in-frame sequences with V and J assigned. These tables do not hold every clone; where another copy was compared, an unresolved V gene accounts for under half, and the others remain unexplained. D and trimming were read from the DNA, whereas the V and J calls and clone size are those reported in that table. The sample contains some 220,000 clones, around 9.9% of them found a single time. Jointly, the top ten make up roughly 1.3% of the sample.

The study at large found these results: Shorter templates might be favored by PCR, yet because patient and control samples were amplified and corrected together, any such skew would affect both groups equally. A moderate but significant shortening of TCRB CDR3 length was observed in type 1 diabetes patients in all four CD4+ subsets. Fewer insertions and more nucleotide deletions at VDJ recombination sites were observed in patients with type 1 diabetes, implying thymic rearrangement abnormalities. Naive, central memory and regulatory TCRB repertoires appeared to be more similar among patients than among healthy donors. HLA sub-analyses involved small numbers of individuals, so any influence of HLA type on TCRB rearrangement remained unresolved. Sequencing cDNA rather than genomic DNA could over-represent highly expressing activated cells, although activation and CD3 levels did not differ between groups.

CDR1 and CDR2 were assigned from the germline V gene as SGHDT and YYEEEE. Deletion took 4 bases off V and 9 bases off J, with a span of 17 bases between the germline ends. CDR3 length: 14 amino acids, cysteine to phenylalanine. CDR3 DNA is the only sequence kept; it has 42 bases, read in frame from the first base. Each donor gave one peripheral blood draw, averaging roughly 0.11 L, which was collected into heparinised tubes. A BD FACSAria II was used to sort naive, central memory, regulatory and stem cell-like memory CD4+ T cells with a panel that included CD45RO, CCR7, CD25, CD127, CD95 and CD27. A purity above 98% was achieved for all sorted populations. PBMCs were isolated immediately by Lymphoprep density gradient centrifugation and stained directly without culture. To minimize batch effects, samples were stained and sorted in pairs, one healthy donor with one patient per experiment. A few counts support this clone. Its binding antigen is unknown. Base qualities are not provided; no much larger clone lies one nucleotide away.

Rearrangement joined TRBV5-6 to TRBJ2-1; the D gene is perhaps TRBD1, on 6 matching bases. The sequence was collected from a man aged 18 to 29 in good health. The source material was central memory CD4+ T cells from blood. The bases read TGTGCCAGCAGCCTCCCCCTACAGGGATCTGAGCAGTTCTTC. The encoded protein is CASSLPLQGSEQFF.